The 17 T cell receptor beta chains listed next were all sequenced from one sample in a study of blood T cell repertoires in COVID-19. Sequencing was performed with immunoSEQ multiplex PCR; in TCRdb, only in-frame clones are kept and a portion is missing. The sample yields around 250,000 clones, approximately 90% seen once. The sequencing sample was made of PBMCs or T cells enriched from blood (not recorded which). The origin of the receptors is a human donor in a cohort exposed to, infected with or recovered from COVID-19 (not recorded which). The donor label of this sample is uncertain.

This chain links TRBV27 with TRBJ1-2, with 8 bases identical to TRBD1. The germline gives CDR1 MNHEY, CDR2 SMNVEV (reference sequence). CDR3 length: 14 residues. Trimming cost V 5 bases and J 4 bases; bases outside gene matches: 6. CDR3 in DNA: TGTGCCAGCAGTCTAGGACAGGGACGCTATGGCTACACCTTC. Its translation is CASSLGQGRYGYTF.

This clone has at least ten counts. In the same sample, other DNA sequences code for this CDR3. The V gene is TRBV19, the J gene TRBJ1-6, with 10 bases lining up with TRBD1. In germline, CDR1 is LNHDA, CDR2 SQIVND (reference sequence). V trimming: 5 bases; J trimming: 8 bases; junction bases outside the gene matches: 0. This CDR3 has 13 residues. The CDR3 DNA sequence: TGTGCCAGTAGTGGGACAGGGGATTCACCCCTCCACTTT. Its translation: CASSGTGDSPLHF.

CDR3 amino acids: CASSSPLGVNTEAFF. As DNA, the CDR3 is TGTGCCAGCAGCTCCCCCCTAGGGGTGAACACTGAAGCTTTCTTT. The genes are TRBV7-2 and TRBJ1-1, with D tentatively TRBD1 (5 bases). The CDR3 is 15 residues long. Germline-derived CDR1 and CDR2 are SGHTA and FQGNSA. The V gene lost 4 bases and the J gene lost 0 bases, with 12 bases spanning the gap.

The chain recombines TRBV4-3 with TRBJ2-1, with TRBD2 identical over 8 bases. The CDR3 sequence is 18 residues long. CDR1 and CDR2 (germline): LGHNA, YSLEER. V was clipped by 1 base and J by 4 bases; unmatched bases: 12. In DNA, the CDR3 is TGCGCCAGCAGCCAAGCTAGGTTTGGTAGCGGGATGTACAATGAGCAGTTCTTC. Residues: CASSQARFGSGMYNEQFF.

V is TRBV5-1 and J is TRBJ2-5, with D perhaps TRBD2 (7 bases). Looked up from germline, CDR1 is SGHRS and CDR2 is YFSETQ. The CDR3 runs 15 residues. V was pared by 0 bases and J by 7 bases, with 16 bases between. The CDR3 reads CASSLAAGAEGTQYF. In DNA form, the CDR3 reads TGCGCCAGCAGCTTGGCGGCGGGGGCCGAGGGGACCCAGTACTTC.

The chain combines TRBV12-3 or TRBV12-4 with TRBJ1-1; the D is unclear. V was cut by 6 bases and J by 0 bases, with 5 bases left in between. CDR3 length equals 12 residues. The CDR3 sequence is CASSFLNTEAFF. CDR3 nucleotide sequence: TGTGCCAGCAGCTTCCTGAACACTGAAGCTTTCTTT.

The CDR3 loop reads CASSLWDRGQNEQFF. For the CDR3, the DNA is TGTGCCAGCTCACTCTGGGACAGGGGACAGAATGAGCAGTTCTTC. The V gene is TRBV18, the J gene TRBJ2-1; TRBD1 matches 10 bases. In germline, CDR1 is KGHSH, CDR2 LQKENI. The junction had 7 bases not matched to a gene; V was cut back by 4 bases and J by 7 bases. The CDR3 has 15 amino acids.

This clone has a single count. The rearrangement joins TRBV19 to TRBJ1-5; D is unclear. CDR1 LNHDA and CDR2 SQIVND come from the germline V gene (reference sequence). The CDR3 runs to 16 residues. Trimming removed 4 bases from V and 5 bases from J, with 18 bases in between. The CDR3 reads CASSNQPVYGDQPQHF. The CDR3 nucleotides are TGTGCCAGTAGTAACCAACCGGTCTACGGGGATCAGCCCCAGCATTTT. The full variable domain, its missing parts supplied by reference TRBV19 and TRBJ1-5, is DGGITQSPKYLFRKEGQNVTLSCEQNLNHDAMYWYRQDPGQGLRLIYYSQIVNDFQKGDIAEGYSVSREKKESFPLTVTSAQKNPTAFYLCASSNQPVYGDQPQHFGDGTRLSIL.

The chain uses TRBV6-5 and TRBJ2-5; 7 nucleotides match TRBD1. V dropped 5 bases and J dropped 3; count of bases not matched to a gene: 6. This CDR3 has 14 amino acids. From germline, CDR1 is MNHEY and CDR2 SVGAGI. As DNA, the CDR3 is TGTGCCAGCAGTCCCCAGGGACAGAAAGAGACCCAGTACTTC. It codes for CASSPQGQKETQYF.

Written as DNA, the CDR3 is TGCGCCAGCAGTCGTAACAGGGCGTCCTATAATTCACCCCTCCACTTT. Protein sequence: CASSRNRASYNSPLHF. This rearrangement joins TRBV23-1 to TRBJ1-6; TRBD1 might be the D (6 bases). TRBV23-1 is known as an ORF, though its function is uncertain. The CDR3 is made up of 16 amino acids. Trimming removed 4 bases from V and 1 base from J, with 11 bases in between.

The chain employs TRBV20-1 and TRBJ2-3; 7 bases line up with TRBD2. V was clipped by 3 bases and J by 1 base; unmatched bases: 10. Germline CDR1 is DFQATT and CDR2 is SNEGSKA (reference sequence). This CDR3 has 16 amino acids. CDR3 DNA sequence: TGCAGTGCTAGTGGCGGGGAGGCGGGGGGCACAGATACGCAGTATTTT. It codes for CSASGGEAGGTDTQYF.

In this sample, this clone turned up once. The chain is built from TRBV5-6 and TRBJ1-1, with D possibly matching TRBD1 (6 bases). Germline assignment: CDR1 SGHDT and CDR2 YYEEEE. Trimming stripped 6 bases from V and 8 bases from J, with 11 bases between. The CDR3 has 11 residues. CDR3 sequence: CASTNRVEAFF. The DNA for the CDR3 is TGTGCCAGCACCAACAGGGTAGAAGCTTTCTTT.

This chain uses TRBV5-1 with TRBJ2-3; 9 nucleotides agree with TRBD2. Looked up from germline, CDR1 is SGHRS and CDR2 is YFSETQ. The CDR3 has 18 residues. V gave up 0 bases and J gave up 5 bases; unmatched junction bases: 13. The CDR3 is CASSLGGSSSGVGDTQYF. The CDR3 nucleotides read TGCGCCAGCAGCTTGGGGGGCAGCTCTAGCGGGGTTGGAGATACGCAGTATTTT.

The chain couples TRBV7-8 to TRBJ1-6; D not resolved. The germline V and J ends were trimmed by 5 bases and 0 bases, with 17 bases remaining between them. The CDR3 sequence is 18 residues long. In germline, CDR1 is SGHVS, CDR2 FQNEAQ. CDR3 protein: CASSDWAPGSSYNSPLHF. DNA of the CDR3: TGTGCCAGCAGCGACTGGGCACCCGGGAGCTCCTATAATTCACCCCTCCACTTT.

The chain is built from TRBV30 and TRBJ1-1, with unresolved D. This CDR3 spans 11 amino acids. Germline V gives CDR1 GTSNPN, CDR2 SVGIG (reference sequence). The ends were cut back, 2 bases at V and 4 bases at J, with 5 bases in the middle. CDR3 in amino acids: CAWSWATEAFF. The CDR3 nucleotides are TGTGCCTGGAGTTGGGCCACTGAAGCTTTCTTT.

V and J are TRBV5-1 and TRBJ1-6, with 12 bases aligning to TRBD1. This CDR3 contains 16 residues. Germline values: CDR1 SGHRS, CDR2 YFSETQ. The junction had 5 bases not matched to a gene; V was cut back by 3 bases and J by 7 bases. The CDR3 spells CASSWDRGRGNSPLHF. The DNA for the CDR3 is TGCGCCAGCAGCTGGGACAGGGGGCGCGGGAATTCACCCCTCCACTTT. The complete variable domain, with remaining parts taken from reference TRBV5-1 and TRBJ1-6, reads KAGVTQTPRYLIKTRGQQVTLSCSPISGHRSVSWYQQTPGQGLQFLFEYFSETQRNKGNFPGRFSGRQFSNSRSEMNVSTLELGDSALYLCASSWDRGRGNSPLHFGNGTRLTVT.

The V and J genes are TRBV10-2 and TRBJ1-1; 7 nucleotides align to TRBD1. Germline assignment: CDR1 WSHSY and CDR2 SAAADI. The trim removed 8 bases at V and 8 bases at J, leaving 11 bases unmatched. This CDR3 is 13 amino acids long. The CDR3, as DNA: TGCGCCAGCGTATTAGGGGGCTCGGGGGAAGCTTTCTTT. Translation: CASVLGGSGEAFF.